Presented here are 4 T cell receptor beta chains from one specimen sequenced in a study of CD8 T cells in ankylosing spondylitis. TCRdb re-called the 5' RACE reads with MiXCR, one entry per CDR3 protein. The profile shows fewer than 400,000 distinct CDR3 sequences, 8% of them singletons. These receptors lack a known antigen. Study outcomes and limitations: Ankylosing spondylitis blood appeared to be characterized by a TCR beta motif of 8 or 9 highly homologous variants.

Specimen: blood, either unsorted or a sorted T cell fraction (not recorded which). Receptors originate from a male donor with ankylosing spondylitis.

This clonotype was seen a handful of times. The chain links TRBV9 to TRBJ2-7, with 9 bases fitting TRBD1. The V segment lost 7 bases and the J segment 3 bases; nucleotides outside the gene matches: 2. Germline V CDR1 and CDR2: SGDLS, YYNGEE. The length of the CDR3 is 12 residues. CDR3 sequence (DNA): TGTGCCAGCGGGACAGGGCACTACGAGCAGTACTTC. This codes for CASGTGHYEQYF. Drawing the rest from reference TRBV9 and TRBJ2-7, the complete variable domain is DSGVTQTPKHLITATGQRVTLRCSPRSGDLSVYWYQQSLDQGLQFLIQYYNGEERAKGNILERFSAQQFPDLHSELNLSSLELGDSALYFCASGTGHYEQYFGPGTRLTVT.

This clonotype was seen more than once but under ten times. This sequence joins TRBV7-6 and TRBJ2-5, with D possibly TRBD1 on 5 matching bases. The CDR3 has 13 residues. V was pared by 1 base and J by 10 bases, with 13 bases between. The germline CDR1 and CDR2 sequences are SGHVS and FNYEAQ. In DNA, the CDR3 is TGTGCCAGCAGCTTAGGGGGCCAGGAAATCCAGTACTTC. This translates into CASSLGGQEIQYF.

This clonotype was detected a few times. This CDR3 reads CASSFEGVYTDTQYF. CDR3 in DNA: TGTGCCAGCAGTTTTGAAGGGGTTTACACAGATACGCAGTATTTT. This chain joins TRBV12-3 or TRBV12-4 and TRBJ2-3; tentative D call: TRBD1 (5 bases). V gave up 3 bases and J gave up 2 bases, with 12 bases separating them. CDR3 length equals 15 residues.

In its sample, this clonotype was seen many times. V and J are TRBV28 and TRBJ2-1, with TRBD2 as a possible D gene (6 bases). The CDR3 is 14 residues long. Germline CDR1 MDHEN, CDR2 SYDVKM. The ends were cut back, 6 bases at V and 6 bases at J, with 15 bases in the middle. The CDR3 nucleotides read TGTGCCAGCAGGAAGGCGGGGTCAAGCAATGAGCAGTTCTTC. Translating it yields CASRKAGSSNEQFF.